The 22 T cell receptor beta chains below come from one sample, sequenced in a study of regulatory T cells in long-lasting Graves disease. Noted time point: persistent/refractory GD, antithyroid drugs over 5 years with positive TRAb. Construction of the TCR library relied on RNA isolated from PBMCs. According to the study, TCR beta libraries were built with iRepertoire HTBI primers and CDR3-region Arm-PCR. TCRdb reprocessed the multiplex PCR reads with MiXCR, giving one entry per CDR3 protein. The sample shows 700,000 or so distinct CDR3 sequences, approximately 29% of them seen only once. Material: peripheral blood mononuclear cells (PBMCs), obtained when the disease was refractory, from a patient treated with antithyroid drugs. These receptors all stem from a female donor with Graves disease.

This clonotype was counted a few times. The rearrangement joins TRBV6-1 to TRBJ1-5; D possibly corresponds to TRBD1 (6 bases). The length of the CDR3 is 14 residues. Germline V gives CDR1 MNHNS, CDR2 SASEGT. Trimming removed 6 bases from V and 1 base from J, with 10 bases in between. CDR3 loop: CASRETGSNQPQHF. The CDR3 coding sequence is TGTGCCAGCAGGGAGACAGGAAGCAATCAGCCCCAGCATTTT.

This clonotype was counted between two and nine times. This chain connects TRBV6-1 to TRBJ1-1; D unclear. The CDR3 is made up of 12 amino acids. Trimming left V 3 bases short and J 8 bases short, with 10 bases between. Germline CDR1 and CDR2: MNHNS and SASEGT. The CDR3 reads CASSDWPPEAFF. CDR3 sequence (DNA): TGTGCCAGCAGTGATTGGCCCCCCGAAGCTTTCTTT.

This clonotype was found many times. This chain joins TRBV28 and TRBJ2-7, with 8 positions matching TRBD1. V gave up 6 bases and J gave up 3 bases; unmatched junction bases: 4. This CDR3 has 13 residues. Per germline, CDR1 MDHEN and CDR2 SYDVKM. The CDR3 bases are TGTGCCAGCAGCGCCGGGACAGGCTACGAGCAGTACTTC. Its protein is CASSAGTGYEQYF.

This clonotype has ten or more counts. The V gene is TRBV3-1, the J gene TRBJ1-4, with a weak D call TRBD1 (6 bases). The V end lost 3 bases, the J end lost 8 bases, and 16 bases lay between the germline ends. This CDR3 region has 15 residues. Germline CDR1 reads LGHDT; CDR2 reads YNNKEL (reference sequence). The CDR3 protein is CASSQTRGGEEKLFF. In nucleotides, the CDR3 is TGTGCCAGCAGCCAGACCAGGGGTGGCGAAGAAAAACTGTTTTTT.

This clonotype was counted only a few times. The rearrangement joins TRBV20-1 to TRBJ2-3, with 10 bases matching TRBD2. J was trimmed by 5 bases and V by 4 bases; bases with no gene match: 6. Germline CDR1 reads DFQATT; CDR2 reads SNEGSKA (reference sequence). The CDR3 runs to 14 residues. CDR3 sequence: CSANPSGSRDTQYF. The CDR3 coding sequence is TGCAGTGCTAATCCTAGCGGGAGTCGAGATACGCAGTATTTT.

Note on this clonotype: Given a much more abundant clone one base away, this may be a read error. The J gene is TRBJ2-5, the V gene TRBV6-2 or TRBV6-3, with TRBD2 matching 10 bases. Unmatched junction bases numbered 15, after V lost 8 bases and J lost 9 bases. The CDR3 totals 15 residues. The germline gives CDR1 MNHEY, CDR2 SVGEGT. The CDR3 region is CASAEGSGRWEAQYF. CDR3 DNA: TGTGCCAGCGCAGAAGGTAGCGGGAGGTGGGAGGCCCAGTACTTC.

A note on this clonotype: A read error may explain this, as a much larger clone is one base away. CDR3 protein: CANKRGLAVQETQYF. CDR3 nucleotide sequence: TGTGCCAACAAGAGAGGACTAGCGGTCCAAGAGACCCAGTACTTC. The chain is built from TRBV2 and TRBJ2-5, with TRBD2 matching over 10 bases. With V trimmed by 10 bases and J by 1 base, 9 bases remained unmatched. The CDR3 sequence is 15 residues long. Germline V CDR1 and CDR2: SNHLY, FYNNEI.

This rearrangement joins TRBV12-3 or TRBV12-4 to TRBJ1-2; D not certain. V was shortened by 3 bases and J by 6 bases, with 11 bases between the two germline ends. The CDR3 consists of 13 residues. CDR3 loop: CASSLRRADGYTF. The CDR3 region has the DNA TGTGCCAGCAGTTTGAGAAGGGCCGATGGCTACACCTTC.

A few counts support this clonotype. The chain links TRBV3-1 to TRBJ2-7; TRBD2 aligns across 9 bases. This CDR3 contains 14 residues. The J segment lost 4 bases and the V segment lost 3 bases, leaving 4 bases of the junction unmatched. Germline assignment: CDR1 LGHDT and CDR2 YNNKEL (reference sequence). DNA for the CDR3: TGTGCCAGCAGCCAGGCGGGAGGGCGTTACGAGCAGTACTTC. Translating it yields CASSQAGGRYEQYF.

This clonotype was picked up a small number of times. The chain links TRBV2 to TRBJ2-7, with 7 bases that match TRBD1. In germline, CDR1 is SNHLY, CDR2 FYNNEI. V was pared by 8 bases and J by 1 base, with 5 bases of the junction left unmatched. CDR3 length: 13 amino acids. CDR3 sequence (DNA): TGTGCCAGCGACCAGGGGGTATCCTACGAGCAGTACTTC. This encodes CASDQGVSYEQYF. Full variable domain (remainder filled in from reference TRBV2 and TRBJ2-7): EPEVTQTPSHQVTQMGQEVILRCVPISNHLYFYWYRQILGQKVEFLVSFYNNEISEKSEIFDDQFSVERPDGSNFTLKIRSTKLEDSAMYFCASDQGVSYEQYFGPGTRLTVT.

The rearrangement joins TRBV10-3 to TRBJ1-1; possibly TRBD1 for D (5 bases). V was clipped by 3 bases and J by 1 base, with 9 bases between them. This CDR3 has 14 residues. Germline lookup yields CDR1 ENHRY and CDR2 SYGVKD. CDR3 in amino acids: CAISEWQGNTEAFF. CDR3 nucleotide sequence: TGTGCCATCAGTGAATGGCAGGGGAACACTGAAGCTTTCTTT.

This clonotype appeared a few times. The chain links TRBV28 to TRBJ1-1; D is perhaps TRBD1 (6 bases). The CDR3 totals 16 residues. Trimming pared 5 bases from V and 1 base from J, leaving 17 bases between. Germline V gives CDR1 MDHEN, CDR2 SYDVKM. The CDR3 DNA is TGTGCCAGCAGTCCCACGGGCGCGACAGGGAACACTGAAGCTTTCTTT. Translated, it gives CASSPTGATGNTEAFF. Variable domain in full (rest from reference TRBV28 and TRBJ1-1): DVKVTQSSRYLVKRTGEKVFLECVQDMDHENMFWYRQDPGLGLRLIYFSYDVKMKEKGDIPEGYSVSREKKERFSLILESASTNQTSMYLCASSPTGATGNTEAFFGQGTRLTVV.

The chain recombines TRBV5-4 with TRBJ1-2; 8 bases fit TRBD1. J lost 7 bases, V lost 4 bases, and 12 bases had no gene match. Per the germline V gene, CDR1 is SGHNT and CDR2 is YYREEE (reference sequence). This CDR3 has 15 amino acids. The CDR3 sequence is CASSRISDRGGGYTF. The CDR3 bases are TGTGCCAGCAGCCGGATATCAGACAGGGGAGGTGGCTACACCTTC.

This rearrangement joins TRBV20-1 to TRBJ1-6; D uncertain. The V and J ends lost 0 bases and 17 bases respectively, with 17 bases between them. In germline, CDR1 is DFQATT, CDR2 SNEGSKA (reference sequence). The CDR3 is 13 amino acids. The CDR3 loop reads CSAREVPGPRIHF. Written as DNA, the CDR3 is TGCAGTGCTAGAGAGGTTCCGGGTCCCCGAATCCACTTT.

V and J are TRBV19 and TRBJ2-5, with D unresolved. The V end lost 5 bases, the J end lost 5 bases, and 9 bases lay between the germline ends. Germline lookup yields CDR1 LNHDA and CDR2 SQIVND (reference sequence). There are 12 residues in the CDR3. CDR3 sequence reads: CASSPSRETQYF. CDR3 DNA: TGTGCCAGTAGTCCGAGCCGGGAGACCCAGTACTTC.

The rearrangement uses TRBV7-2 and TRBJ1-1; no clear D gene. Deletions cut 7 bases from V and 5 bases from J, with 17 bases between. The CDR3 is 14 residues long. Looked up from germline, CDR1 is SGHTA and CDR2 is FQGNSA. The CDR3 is CASMRLRGLTEAFF. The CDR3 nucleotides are TGTGCCAGCATGCGCTTACGAGGGTTAACTGAAGCTTTCTTT. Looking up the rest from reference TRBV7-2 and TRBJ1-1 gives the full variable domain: GAGVSQSPSNKVTEKGKDVELRCDPISGHTALYWYRQSLGQGLEFLIYFQGNSAPDKSGLPSDRFSAERTGGSVSTLTIQRTQQEDSAVYLCASMRLRGLTEAFFGQGTRLTVV.

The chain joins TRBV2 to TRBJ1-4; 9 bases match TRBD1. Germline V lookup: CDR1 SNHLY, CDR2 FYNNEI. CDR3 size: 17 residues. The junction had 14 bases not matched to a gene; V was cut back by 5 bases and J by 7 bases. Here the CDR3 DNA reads TGTGCCAGCAGTTACGGGACAGGGAATGAGTTTGGTGAAAAACTGTTTTTT. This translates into CASSYGTGNEFGEKLFF.

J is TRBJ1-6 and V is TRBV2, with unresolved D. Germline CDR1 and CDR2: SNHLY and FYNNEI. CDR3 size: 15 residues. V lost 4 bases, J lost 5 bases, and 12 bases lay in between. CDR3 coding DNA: TGTGCCAGCAGTGGTGCTCAACTCCATAATTCACCCCTCCACTTT. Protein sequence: CASSGAQLHNSPLHF. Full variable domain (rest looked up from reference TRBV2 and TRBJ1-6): EPEVTQTPSHQVTQMGQEVILRCVPISNHLYFYWYRQILGQKVEFLVSFYNNEISEKSEIFDDQFSVERPDGSNFTLKIRSTKLEDSAMYFCASSGAQLHNSPLHFGNGTRLTVT.

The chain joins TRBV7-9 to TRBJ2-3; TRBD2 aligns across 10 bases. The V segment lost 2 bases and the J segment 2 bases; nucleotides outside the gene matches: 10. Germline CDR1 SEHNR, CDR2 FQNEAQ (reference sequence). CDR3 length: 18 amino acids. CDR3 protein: CASSLPPRTSGVTDTQYF. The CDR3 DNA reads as TGTGCCAGCAGCTTACCCCCCCGAACTAGCGGGGTCACAGATACGCAGTATTTT.

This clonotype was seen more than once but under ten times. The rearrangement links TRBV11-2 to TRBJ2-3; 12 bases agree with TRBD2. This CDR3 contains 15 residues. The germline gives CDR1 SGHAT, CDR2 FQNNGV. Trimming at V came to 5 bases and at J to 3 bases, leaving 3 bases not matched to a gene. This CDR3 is CASSLTSGRTDTQYF. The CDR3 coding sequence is TGTGCCAGCAGCCTGACTAGCGGGAGAACAGATACGCAGTATTTT.

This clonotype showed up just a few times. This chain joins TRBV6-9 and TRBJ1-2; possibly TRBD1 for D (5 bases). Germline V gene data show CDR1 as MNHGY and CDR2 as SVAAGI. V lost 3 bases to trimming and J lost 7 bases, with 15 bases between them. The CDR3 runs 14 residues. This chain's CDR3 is CASSYSTDISGYTF. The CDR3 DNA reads TGTGCCAGCAGTTACTCCACGGACATCTCTGGCTACACCTTC.

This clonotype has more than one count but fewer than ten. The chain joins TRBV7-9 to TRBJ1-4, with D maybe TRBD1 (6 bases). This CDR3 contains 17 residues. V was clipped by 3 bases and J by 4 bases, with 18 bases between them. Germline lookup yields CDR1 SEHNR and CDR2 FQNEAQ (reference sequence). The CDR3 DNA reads TGTGCCAGCAGCTTTGGCGGCTGGGGGGGCTTTAATGAAAAACTGTTTTTT. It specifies CASSFGGWGGFNEKLFF.